One sample yielded the 28 T cell receptor beta chains listed below, sequenced in a study of CD8 T cells in Susac syndrome. With random hexamers, reverse transcription was performed on about 0.45 to 1 ug of RNA. TCRdb re-called the immunoSEQ multiplex PCR reads with MiXCR, one entry per CDR3 protein. The top ten clones hold 0.093% of a sample with over 150,000 distinct CDR3 sequences, about 95% of them seen once. Sequences were obtained from CD4+ T cells from PBMCs. These receptors came from a human donor with multiple sclerosis.

This clonotype was detected once. This rearrangement joins TRBV7-9 to TRBJ2-5; TRBD1 aligns across 8 bases. Germline CDR1 is SEHNR and CDR2 is FQNEAQ (reference sequence). This CDR3 contains 14 residues. With V trimmed by 5 bases and J by 5 bases, 7 bases remained unmatched. This CDR3 reads CASSQGQVLETQYF. The CDR3 DNA reads TGTGCCAGCAGCCAGGGACAGGTTCTGGAGACCCAGTACTTC.

The count of this clonotype is one. The chain carries TRBV7-2 and TRBJ2-1; tentative D call: TRBD2 (5 bases). V was clipped by 5 bases and J by 2 bases, with 13 bases between them. This CDR3 spans 15 amino acids. CDR1 and CDR2 from the germline V gene are SGHTA and FQGNSA. CDR3 nucleotides: TGTGCCAGCAGCCTGAATCCTAGCCCCTACAATGAGCAGTTCTTC. Protein sequence: CASSLNPSPYNEQFF. Full variable domain (outside the CDR3, taken from reference TRBV7-2 and TRBJ2-1): GAGVSQSPSNKVTEKGKDVELRCDPISGHTALYWYRQSLGQGLEFLIYFQGNSAPDKSGLPSDRFSAERTGGSVSTLTIQRTQQEDSAVYLCASSLNPSPYNEQFFGPGTRLTVL.

V is TRBV24-1 and J is TRBJ2-1; 13 nucleotides match TRBD2. CDR3 size: 15 residues. Germline V gene lookup returns CDR1 KGHDR and CDR2 SFDVKD. Trimming at V came to 7 bases and at J to 5 bases, leaving 4 bases not matched to a gene. The CDR3 here is CATSWTSGRHNEQFF. In DNA form, the CDR3 reads TGTGCCACCAGCTGGACTAGCGGGAGACACAATGAGCAGTTCTTC.

The V and J genes are TRBV10-2 and TRBJ2-7; D is unclear. The CDR3 runs to 12 residues. Trimming shortened V by 8 bases and J by 3 bases, and 11 bases separated the two germline ends. CDR1 and CDR2 (germline): WSHSY, SAAADI. The CDR3 DNA reads TGCGCCAGCGCGAGTTTTCTCTACGAGCAGTACTTC. Amino acids: CASASFLYEQYF.

The V call is TRBV5-1, the J call TRBJ1-6, with 9 positions matching TRBD1. Trimming took 4 bases from V and 9 from J; bases not matched to a gene: 5. CDR1 is SGHRS and CDR2 is YFSETQ in the germline V gene. This CDR3 is 14 amino acids long. CDR3 in amino acids: CASSPGTGSSPLHF. DNA for the CDR3: TGCGCCAGCAGCCCCGGGACAGGGAGTTCACCCCTCCACTTT.

The V call is TRBV7-6, the J call TRBJ2-3, with 10 bases fitting TRBD2. Germline V gives CDR1 SGHVS, CDR2 FNYEAQ. The V and J ends lost 4 bases and 2 bases, in that order; junction bases with no gene match: 12. The CDR3 extends over 18 amino acids. This chain's CDR3 is CASSSRVAGGAHTDTQYF. The DNA of the CDR3 is TGTGCCAGCAGCTCCCGGGTAGCGGGGGGCGCCCACACAGATACGCAGTATTTT.

The chain is built from TRBV27 and TRBJ2-7, with D perhaps TRBD2 (6 bases). The CDR3 covers 17 residues. Deletions cut 5 bases from V and 1 base from J, with 21 bases between. Germline V CDR1 and CDR2: MNHEY, SMNVEV (reference sequence). The chain's CDR3 is CASSTYLSVGSSYEQYF. CDR3 nucleotides: TGTGCCAGCAGTACCTACTTAAGCGTCGGGAGTTCCTACGAGCAGTACTTC.

This rearrangement joins TRBV2 to TRBJ1-1; tentatively, D is TRBD1 (5 bases). The V and J ends lost 5 bases and 3 bases respectively, with 10 bases between them. Per the germline V gene, CDR1 is SNHLY and CDR2 is FYNNEI. This CDR3 comprises 13 residues. This CDR3 is CASSKGKYTEAFF. The CDR3 bases are TGTGCCAGCAGTAAGGGGAAATACACTGAAGCTTTCTTT.

The chain links TRBV20-1 to TRBJ2-7; D remains unclear. The V gene lost 3 bases and the J gene lost 0 bases, with 6 bases spanning the gap. CDR1 and CDR2 (germline): DFQATT, SNEGSKA (reference sequence). This CDR3 is built from 12 residues. CDR3 sequence (DNA): TGCAGTGCTAGGACGTACTCCTACGAGCAGTACTTC. It is translated as CSARTYSYEQYF.

This clonotype was counted a single time. CDR3 sequence: CASWGSYNEQFF. CDR3 coding DNA: TGTGCCAGTTGGGGGAGCTACAATGAGCAGTTCTTC. This sequence joins TRBV9 and TRBJ2-1, with D perhaps assigned TRBD1 or TRBD2 (5 bases each). The V end was cut by 8 bases, the J end by 3 bases, with 9 bases between. The germline V gene has CDR1 SGDLS and CDR2 YYNGEE. The CDR3 is 12 amino acids.

The J gene is TRBJ1-6, the V gene TRBV18; the D is unclear. Trimming shortened V by 3 bases and J by 8 bases, and 14 bases separated the two germline ends. CDR3 size: 15 residues. Germline V gene lookup returns CDR1 KGHSH and CDR2 LQKENI. CDR3 nucleotides: TGTGCCAGCTCACCGTTCCCAGTGGGTGATTCACCCCTCCACTTT. Translated, it gives CASSPFPVGDSPLHF.

This chain connects TRBV14 to TRBJ2-2; no clear D gene. V was shortened by 3 bases and J by 0 bases, with 5 bases between the two germline ends. The CDR3 consists of 14 residues. Germline CDR1 SGHDN, CDR2 FVKESK. The CDR3 spells CASSHGANTGELFF. The DNA for the CDR3 is TGTGCCAGCAGCCATGGAGCGAACACCGGGGAGCTGTTTTTT.

V is TRBV3-1 and J is TRBJ1-2, with 8 bases that match TRBD1. The junction had 8 bases not matched to a gene; V was cut back by 6 bases and J by 5 bases. The CDR3 has 14 residues. In germline, CDR1 is LGHDT, CDR2 YNNKEL (reference sequence). The CDR3 nucleotides are TGTGCCAGCAGAGGCGGACAGGGCCTTTATGGCTACACCTTC. Protein sequence: CASRGGQGLYGYTF.

The J gene is TRBJ2-3, the V gene TRBV3-1; D gene ambiguous. Trimming removed 0 bases at V and 4 bases at J, with 5 bases between. Germline V lookup: CDR1 LGHDT, CDR2 YNNKEL (reference sequence). This CDR3 is built from 13 residues. This CDR3 is CASSQDLADTQYF. Written as DNA, the CDR3 is TGTGCCAGCAGCCAAGATCTCGCAGATACGCAGTATTTT.

DNA of the CDR3: TGCGCCAGCAGTCACAGTCAAGAGACCCAGTACTTC. Protein product: CASSHSQETQYF. The V and J genes are TRBV23-1 and TRBJ2-5; no clear D. TRBV23-1 is an ORF; its function is uncertain. This CDR3 contains 12 residues. The V end lost 3 bases, the J end lost 2 bases, and 4 bases lay between the germline ends.

The gene calls are TRBV3-1 and TRBJ2-4, with D maybe TRBD1 (6 bases). This CDR3 region has 16 residues. V gave up 0 bases and J gave up 6 bases, with 15 bases separating them. The V gene's germline CDR1 is LGHDT and CDR2 YNNKEL (reference sequence). The CDR3 reads CASSQDPSSRGNIQYF. DNA for the CDR3: TGTGCCAGCAGCCAAGATCCAAGCTCCAGGGGAAACATTCAGTACTTC.

The rearrangement joins TRBV27 to TRBJ1-2; possibly TRBD1 for D (6 bases). This CDR3 contains 13 residues. The germline V and J ends were trimmed by 5 bases and 7 bases, with 14 bases remaining between them. In germline, CDR1 is MNHEY, CDR2 SMNVEV (reference sequence). The DNA of the CDR3 is TGTGCCAGCAGTATAAGACCACAGGGTGGCTACACCTTC. As protein: CASSIRPQGGYTF.

The sample holds one count of this clonotype. This CDR3 reads CASNGGRVETQYF. The CDR3 nucleotides are TGTGCCAGCAATGGCGGGAGGGTTGAGACCCAGTACTTC. The chain couples TRBV28 to TRBJ2-5, with 9 bases lining up with TRBD2. CDR1 and CDR2 (germline): MDHEN, SYDVKM. CDR3 length: 13 amino acids. The junction had 5 bases not matched to a gene; V was cut back by 7 bases and J by 5 bases.

The V gene is TRBV29-1, the J gene TRBJ2-3, with D unclear. V dropped 2 bases and J dropped 6 bases, with 12 bases sitting between them. The V gene's germline CDR1 is SQVTM and CDR2 ANQGSEA. The CDR3 consists of 13 residues. The CDR3 DNA is TGCAGCGTTGAAACGGCCGGGCGGGATACGCAGTATTTT. Residues: CSVETAGRDTQYF.

The chain combines TRBV19 with TRBJ2-7; 13 bases are shared with TRBD2. The CDR3 contains 15 residues. CDR1 is LNHDA and CDR2 is SQIVND in the germline V gene (reference sequence). J was trimmed by 4 bases and V by 4 bases; bases with no gene match: 4. For the CDR3, the DNA is TGTGCCAGTAGTACGAGGACTAGCGGGGGTTACGAGCAGTACTTC. This codes for CASSTRTSGGYEQYF.

CDR3 nucleotides: TGCAGTGCTGTCGGACAGATAACCTACGAGCAGTACTTC. This sequence encodes CSAVGQITYEQYF. V and J are TRBV20-1 and TRBJ2-7, with TRBD1 as a possible D gene (6 bases). The germline gives CDR1 DFQATT, CDR2 SNEGSKA (reference sequence). This CDR3 spans 13 amino acids. Trimming stripped 5 bases from V and 2 bases from J, with 13 bases between.

This clonotype was observed once. The rearrangement links TRBV18 to TRBJ2-3; D is unresolved. The CDR3 spans 13 residues. Trimming removed 1 base at V and 6 bases at J, with 8 bases between. Germline V CDR1 and CDR2: KGHSH, LQKENI. The CDR3 spells CASSPLVTDTQYF. CDR3 bases: TGTGCCAGCTCACCACTAGTTACGGATACGCAGTATTTT.

V gene TRBV5-1 combines with J gene TRBJ2-7, with 15 bases aligning to TRBD2. Trimming at V came to 5 bases and at J to 4 bases, leaving 1 base not matched to a gene. Germline CDR1 SGHRS, CDR2 YFSETQ. CDR3 length equals 14 residues. The chain's CDR3 is CASSGTSGRYEQYF. As DNA, the CDR3 is TGCGCCAGCAGTGGGACTAGCGGGAGGTACGAGCAGTACTTC.

The DNA of the CDR3 is TGTGCCAGCAGTTTTGCAGGGATGGAGACCCAGTACTTC. It specifies CASSFAGMETQYF. The rearrangement uses TRBV6-2 or TRBV6-3 and TRBJ2-5, with D possibly TRBD1 on 5 matching bases. V was trimmed by 4 bases and J by 5 bases, leaving 11 bases between them. The CDR3 covers 13 residues. Germline-derived CDR1 and CDR2 are MNHEY and SVGEGT.

This chain joins TRBV7-2 and TRBJ2-7; 8 bases align to TRBD1. The V gene's germline CDR1 is SGHTA and CDR2 FQGNSA. The CDR3 consists of 14 residues. V was pared by 1 base and J by 3 bases, with 2 bases of the junction left unmatched. The CDR3 nucleotides read TGTGCCAGCAGCTTAGGGACAGGGTTCTACGAGCAGTACTTC. Residues: CASSLGTGFYEQYF.

The chain combines TRBV12-3 or TRBV12-4 with TRBJ2-1; D ambiguous. Deletions cut 3 bases from V and 0 bases from J, with 18 bases between. The CDR3 has 18 residues. The CDR3 protein is CASSFLGISGSSYNEQFF. In DNA form, the CDR3 reads TGTGCCAGCAGTTTTCTCGGAATCTCGGGCTCCTCCTACAATGAGCAGTTCTTC.

The chain has TRBV2 and TRBJ2-1, with 8 bases aligning to TRBD1. Germline V gene lookup returns CDR1 SNHLY and CDR2 FYNNEI. The CDR3 consists of 14 residues. J lost 6 bases, V lost 5 bases, and 6 bases had no gene match. Written as DNA, the CDR3 is TGTGCCAGCAGTCTCGGACAGGGTATCAATGAGCAGTTCTTC. It codes for CASSLGQGINEQFF. Full variable domain (outside the CDR3, taken from reference TRBV2 and TRBJ2-1): EPEVTQTPSHQVTQMGQEVILRCVPISNHLYFYWYRQILGQKVEFLVSFYNNEISEKSEIFDDQFSVERPDGSNFTLKIRSTKLEDSAMYFCASSLGQGINEQFFGPGTRLTVL.

V and J are TRBV5-1 and TRBJ1-2; D call uncertain. The CDR3 contains 15 residues. Trimming removed 0 bases from V and 3 bases from J, with 12 bases in between. From germline, CDR1 is SGHRS and CDR2 YFSETQ. CDR3 region: CASSLGTAKDYGYTF. The CDR3, as DNA: TGCGCCAGCAGCTTGGGGACCGCTAAGGACTATGGCTACACCTTC.